This T cell receptor beta chain was retrieved from a study of T cell changes during pregnancy in multiple sclerosis (dated by TCRdb to between 2018 and 2020). In terms of the full investigation: The study examined how the T cell repertoire changed over the course of pregnancy in women with multiple sclerosis.

The protocol used for the library was the immunoSEQ multiplex PCR assay. This is the immuneACCESS table as TCRdb keeps it, with only in-frame sequences that have V and J called. A part of the clones is gone; compared with another copy, unresolved V genes explain less than half, and the rest is unexplained. Within this sample are 35,000 to 55,000 clones, with 90% to 95% of them counted one time only. Of the sample, under 2.5% is held by the ten largest clones. This clone turned up a few times. Its recognized antigen is unknown. No clone much larger than this one lies a single base away; base qualities are absent. From the cysteine up to the phenylalanine, the CDR3 has a length of 13 residues. Of the read, only the CDR3 DNA is kept; its 39 bases are in frame from base 1. CDR1 and CDR2 are read off the germline V gene as KGHSH and LQKENI. Relative to germline, V is 2 bases shorter and J is 0 bases shorter, with 4 bases between their ends.

The starting material was peripheral blood, obtained in the third trimester of pregnancy. Rearrangement joined TRBV18 to TRBJ1-1, with no D gene named confidently. The sequence was collected from a female donor with multiple sclerosis, enrolled in a pregnancy study. The CDR3 corresponds to CASSPGLNTEAFF. The DNA is TGTGCCAGCTCACCAGGCCTGAACACTGAAGCTTTCTTT. With the rest looked up from the reference TRBV18 and TRBJ1-1 genes rather than sequenced, the full variable domain is NAGVMQNPRHLVRRRGQEARLRCSPMKGHSHVYWYRQLPEEGLKFMVYLQKENIIDESGMPKERFSAEFPKEGPSILRIQQVVRGDSAAYFCASSPGLNTEAFFGQGTRLTVV.